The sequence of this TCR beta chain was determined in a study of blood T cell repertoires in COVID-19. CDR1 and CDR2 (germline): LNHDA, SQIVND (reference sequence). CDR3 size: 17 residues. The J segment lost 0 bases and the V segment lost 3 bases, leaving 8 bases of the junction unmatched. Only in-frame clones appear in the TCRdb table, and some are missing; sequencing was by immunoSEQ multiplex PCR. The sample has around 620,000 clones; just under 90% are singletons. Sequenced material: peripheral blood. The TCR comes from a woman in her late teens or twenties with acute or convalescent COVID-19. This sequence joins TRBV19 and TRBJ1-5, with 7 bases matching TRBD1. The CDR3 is CASSIFHRGSSNQPQHF. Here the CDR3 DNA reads TGTGCCAGTAGTATTTTCCACAGGGGTAGTAGCAATCAGCCCCAGCATTTT.